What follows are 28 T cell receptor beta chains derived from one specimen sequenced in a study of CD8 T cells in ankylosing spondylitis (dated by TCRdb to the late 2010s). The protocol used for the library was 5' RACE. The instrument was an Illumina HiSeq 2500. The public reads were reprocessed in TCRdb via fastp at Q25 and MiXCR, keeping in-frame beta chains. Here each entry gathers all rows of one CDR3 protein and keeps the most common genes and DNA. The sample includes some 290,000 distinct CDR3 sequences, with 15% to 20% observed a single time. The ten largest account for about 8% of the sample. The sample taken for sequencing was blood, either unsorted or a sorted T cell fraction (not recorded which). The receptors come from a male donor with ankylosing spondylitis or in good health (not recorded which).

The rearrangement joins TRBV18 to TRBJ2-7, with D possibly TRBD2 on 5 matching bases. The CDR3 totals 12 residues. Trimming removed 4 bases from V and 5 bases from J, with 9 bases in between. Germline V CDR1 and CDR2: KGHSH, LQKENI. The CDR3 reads CASSQSGDEQYV. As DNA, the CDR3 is TGTGCCAGCTCACAGTCCGGGGACGAGCAGTACGTC.

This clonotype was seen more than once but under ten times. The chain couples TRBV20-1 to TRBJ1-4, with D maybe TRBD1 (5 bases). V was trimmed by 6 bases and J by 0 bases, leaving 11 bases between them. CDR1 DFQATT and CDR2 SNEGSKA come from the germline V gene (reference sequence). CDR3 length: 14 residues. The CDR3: CSAPGFTTNEKLFF. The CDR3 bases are TGCAGTGCCCCAGGGTTTACAACTAATGAAAAACTGTTTTTT.

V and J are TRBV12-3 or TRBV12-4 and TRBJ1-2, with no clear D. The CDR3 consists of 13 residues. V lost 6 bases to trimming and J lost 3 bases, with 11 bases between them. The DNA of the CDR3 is TGTGCCAGCAGCTCTTTGTCAGACTATGGCTACACCTTC. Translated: CASSSLSDYGYTF.

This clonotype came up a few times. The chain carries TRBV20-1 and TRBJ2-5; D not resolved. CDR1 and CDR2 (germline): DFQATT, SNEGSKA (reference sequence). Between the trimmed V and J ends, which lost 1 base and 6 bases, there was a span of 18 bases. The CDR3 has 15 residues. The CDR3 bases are TGCAGTGCTAGAGCTCGCCCCTCAAACCCCCAGACCCAGTACTTC. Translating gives CSARARPSNPQTQYF.

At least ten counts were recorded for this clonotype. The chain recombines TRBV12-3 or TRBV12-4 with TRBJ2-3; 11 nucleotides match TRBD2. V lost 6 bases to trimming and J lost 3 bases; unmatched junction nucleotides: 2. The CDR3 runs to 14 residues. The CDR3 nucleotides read TGTGCCAGCAGGATAGCGGGAGGGACAGATACGCAGTATTTT. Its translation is CASRIAGGTDTQYF.

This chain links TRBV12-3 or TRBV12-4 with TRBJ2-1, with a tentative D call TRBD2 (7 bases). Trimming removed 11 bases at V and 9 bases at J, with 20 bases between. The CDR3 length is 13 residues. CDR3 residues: CAGGGRGRGEQFF. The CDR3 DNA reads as TGTGCCGGGGGGGGGCGAGGGCGCGGTGAGCAGTTCTTC.

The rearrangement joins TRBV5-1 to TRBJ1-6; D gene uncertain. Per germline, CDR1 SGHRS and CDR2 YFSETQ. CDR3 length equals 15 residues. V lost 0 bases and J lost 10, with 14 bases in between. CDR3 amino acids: CASSLESGSVSPLHF. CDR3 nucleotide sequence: TGCGCCAGCAGCTTGGAGTCCGGGAGTGTGTCACCCCTCCACTTT.

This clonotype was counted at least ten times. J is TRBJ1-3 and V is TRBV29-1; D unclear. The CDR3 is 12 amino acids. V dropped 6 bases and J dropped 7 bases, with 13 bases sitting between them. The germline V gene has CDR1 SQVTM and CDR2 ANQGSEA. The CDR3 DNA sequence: TGCAGCGTCGCGGGTTCGAGTAACACCATATATTTT. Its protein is CSVAGSSNTIYF.

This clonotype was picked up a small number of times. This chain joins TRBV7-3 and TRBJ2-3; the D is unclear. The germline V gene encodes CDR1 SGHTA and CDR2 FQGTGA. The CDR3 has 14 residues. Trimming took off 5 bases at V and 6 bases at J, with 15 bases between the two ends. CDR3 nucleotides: TGTGCCAGCAGCCCCTCTCGCCCTAGGGATACGCAGTATTTT. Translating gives CASSPSRPRDTQYF.

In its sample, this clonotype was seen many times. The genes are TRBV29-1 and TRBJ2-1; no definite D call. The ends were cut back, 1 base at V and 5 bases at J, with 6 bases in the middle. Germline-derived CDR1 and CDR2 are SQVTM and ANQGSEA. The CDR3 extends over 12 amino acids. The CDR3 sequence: CSVEGSDNEQFF. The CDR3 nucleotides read TGCAGCGTTGAAGGCTCAGACAATGAGCAGTTCTTC.

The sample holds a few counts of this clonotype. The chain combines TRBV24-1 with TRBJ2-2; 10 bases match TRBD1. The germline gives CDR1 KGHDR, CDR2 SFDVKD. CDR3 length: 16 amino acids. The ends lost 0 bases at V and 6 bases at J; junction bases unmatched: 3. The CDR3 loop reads CATSDLAGTGAGELFF. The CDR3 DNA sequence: TGTGCCACCAGTGATTTGGCCGGGACAGGGGCCGGGGAGCTGTTTTTT.

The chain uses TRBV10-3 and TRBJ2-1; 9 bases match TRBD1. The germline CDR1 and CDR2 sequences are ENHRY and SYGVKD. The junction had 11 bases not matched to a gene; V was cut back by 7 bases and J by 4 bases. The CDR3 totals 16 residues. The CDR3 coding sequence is TGTGCCATCACGGAGGATGGGACAGGGTTGTACAATGAGCAGTTCTTC. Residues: CAITEDGTGLYNEQFF.

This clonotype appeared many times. The CDR3 DNA reads as TGTGCCAGCAGTTACAGGGACAATCAGCCCCAGCATTTT. Its protein is CASSYRDNQPQHF. This sequence joins TRBV6-6 and TRBJ1-5; D is unresolved. Deletions cut 2 bases from V and 3 bases from J, with 5 bases between. CDR1 and CDR2 (germline): MNHNY, SVGAGI (reference sequence). The CDR3 length is 13 residues.

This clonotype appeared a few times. The chain's CDR3 is CASTRGVKNIQYF. CDR3 in DNA: TGTGCCAGCACCCGAGGGGTCAAAAACATTCAGTACTTC. J is TRBJ2-4 and V is TRBV28; TRBD1 or TRBD2 may be the D gene (5 bases each). The germline V gene encodes CDR1 MDHEN and CDR2 SYDVKM. The CDR3 has 13 amino acids. V gave up 7 bases and J gave up 3 bases, with 10 bases separating them. The whole variable domain, remainder taken from reference TRBV28 and TRBJ2-4, is DVKVTQSSRYLVKRTGEKVFLECVQDMDHENMFWYRQDPGLGLRLIYFSYDVKMKEKGDIPEGYSVSREKKERFSLILESASTNQTSMYLCASTRGVKNIQYFGAGTRLSVL.

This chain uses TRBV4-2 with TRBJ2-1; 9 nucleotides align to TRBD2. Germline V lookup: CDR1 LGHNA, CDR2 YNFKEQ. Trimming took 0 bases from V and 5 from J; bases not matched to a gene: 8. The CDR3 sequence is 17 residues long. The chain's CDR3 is CASSQDPPSSGDNEQFF. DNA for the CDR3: TGTGCCAGCAGCCAAGATCCCCCATCTAGCGGGGACAATGAGCAGTTCTTC.

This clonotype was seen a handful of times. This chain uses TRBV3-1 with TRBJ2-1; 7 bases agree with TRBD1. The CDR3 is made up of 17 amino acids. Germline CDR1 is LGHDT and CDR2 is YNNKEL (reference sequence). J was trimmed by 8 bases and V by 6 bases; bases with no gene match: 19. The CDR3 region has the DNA TGTGCCAGCAGTCACAGGGGCCCCCACACACACACCGATGAGCAGTTCTTC. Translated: CASSHRGPHTHTDEQFF.

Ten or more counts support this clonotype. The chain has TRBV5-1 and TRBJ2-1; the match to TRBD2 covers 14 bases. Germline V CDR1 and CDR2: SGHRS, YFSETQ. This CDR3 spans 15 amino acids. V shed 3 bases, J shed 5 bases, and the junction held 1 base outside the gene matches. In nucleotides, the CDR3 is TGCGCCAGCAGCTCGGGACTAGCGGGGGACAATGAGCAGTTCTTC. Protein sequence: CASSSGLAGDNEQFF.

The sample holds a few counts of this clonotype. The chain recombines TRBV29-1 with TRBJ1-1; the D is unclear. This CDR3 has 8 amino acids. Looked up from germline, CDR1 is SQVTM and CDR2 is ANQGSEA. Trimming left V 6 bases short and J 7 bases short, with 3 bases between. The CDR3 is CSVNEAFF. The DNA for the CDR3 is TGCAGCGTCAATGAAGCTTTCTTT.

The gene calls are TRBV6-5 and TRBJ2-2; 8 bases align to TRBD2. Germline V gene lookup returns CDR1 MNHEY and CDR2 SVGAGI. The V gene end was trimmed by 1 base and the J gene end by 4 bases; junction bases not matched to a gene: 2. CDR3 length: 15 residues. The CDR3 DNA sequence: TGTGCCAGCAGTTACTTCCGGGGGGGCACCGGGGAGCTGTTTTTT. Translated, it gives CASSYFRGGTGELFF.

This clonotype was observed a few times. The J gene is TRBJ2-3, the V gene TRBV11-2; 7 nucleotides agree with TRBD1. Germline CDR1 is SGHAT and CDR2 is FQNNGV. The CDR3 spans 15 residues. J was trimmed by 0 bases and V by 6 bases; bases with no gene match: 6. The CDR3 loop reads CASREQGSSTDTQYF. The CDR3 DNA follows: TGTGCCAGCAGAGAACAGGGGTCGAGCACAGATACGCAGTATTTT.

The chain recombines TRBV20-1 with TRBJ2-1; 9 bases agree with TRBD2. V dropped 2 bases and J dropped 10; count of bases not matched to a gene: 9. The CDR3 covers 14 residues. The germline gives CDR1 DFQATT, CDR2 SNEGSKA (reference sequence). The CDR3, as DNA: TGCAGTGCTAGAAATGCGGGAGGGTGGGGGGAGCAGTTCTTC. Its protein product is CSARNAGGWGEQFF.

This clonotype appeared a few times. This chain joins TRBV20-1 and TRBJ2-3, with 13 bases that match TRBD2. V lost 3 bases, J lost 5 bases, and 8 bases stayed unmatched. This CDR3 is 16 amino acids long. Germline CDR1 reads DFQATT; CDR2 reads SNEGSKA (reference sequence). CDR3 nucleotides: TGCAGTGCTAGCACTAGCGGGGGGGTATTTGGAGATACGCAGTATTTT. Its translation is CSASTSGGVFGDTQYF.

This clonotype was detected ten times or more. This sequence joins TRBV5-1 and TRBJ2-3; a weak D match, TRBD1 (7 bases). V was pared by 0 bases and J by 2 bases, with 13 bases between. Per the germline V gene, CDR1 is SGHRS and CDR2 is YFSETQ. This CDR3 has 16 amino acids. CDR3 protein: CASSLETGRNTDTQYF. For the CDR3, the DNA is TGCGCCAGCAGCTTGGAGACAGGGAGGAACACAGATACGCAGTATTTT. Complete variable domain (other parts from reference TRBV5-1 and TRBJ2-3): KAGVTQTPRYLIKTRGQQVTLSCSPISGHRSVSWYQQTPGQGLQFLFEYFSETQRNKGNFPGRFSGRQFSNSRSEMNVSTLELGDSALYLCASSLETGRNTDTQYFGPGTRLTVL.

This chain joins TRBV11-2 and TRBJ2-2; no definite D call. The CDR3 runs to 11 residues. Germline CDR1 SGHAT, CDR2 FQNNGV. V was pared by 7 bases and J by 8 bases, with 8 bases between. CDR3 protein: CASTAVGELFF. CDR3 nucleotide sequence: TGTGCCAGCACCGCAGTTGGGGAGCTGTTTTTT.

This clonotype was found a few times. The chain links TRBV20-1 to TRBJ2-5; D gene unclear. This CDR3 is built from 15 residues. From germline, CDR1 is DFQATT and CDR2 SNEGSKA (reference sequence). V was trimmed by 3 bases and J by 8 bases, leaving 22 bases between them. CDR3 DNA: TGCAGTGCTAGCCCCCGGTCATCTCAGTTGGTCACCCAGTACTTC. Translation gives CSASPRSSQLVTQYF.

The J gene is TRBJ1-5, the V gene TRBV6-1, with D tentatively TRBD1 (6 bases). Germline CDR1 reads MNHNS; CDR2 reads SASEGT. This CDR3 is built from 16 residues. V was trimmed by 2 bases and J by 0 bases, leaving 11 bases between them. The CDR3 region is CASSEPGHLSNQPQHF. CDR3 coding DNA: TGTGCCAGCAGTGAACCGGGACACCTTAGCAATCAGCCCCAGCATTTT.

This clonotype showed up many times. CDR3 nucleotide sequence: TGCAGCGGGGAAGAGGACAGGGGAACTGAAGCTTTCTTT. Its protein product is CSGEEDRGTEAFF. The rearrangement joins TRBV29-1 to TRBJ1-1, with 9 bases aligning to TRBD1. Germline values: CDR1 SQVTM, CDR2 ANQGSEA. With V trimmed by 7 bases and J by 5 bases, 8 bases remained unmatched. There are 13 residues in the CDR3.

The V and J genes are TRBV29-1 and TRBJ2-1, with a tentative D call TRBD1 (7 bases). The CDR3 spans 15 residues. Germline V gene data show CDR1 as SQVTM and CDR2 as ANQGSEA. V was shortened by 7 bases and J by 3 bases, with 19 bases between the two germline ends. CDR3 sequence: CSAGVGTVVYNEQFF. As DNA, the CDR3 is TGCAGCGCGGGGGTAGGGACAGTTGTCTACAATGAGCAGTTCTTC.